Listed below are T cell receptor beta chains from one sample, sequenced in a study of vaccination effects on CD4 cells after COVID-19. Profiled with immunoSEQ multiplex PCR; TCRdb holds only in-frame clones, not every one. The data show approximately 74,000 clones, roughly 74% seen once. No antigen is known for these receptors. The sequences come from CD4+ T cells from PBMCs cultured with HCoV-NL63 spike peptides, collected before COVID-19 vaccination. These receptors were taken from a human donor who received a COVID-19 vaccine. The CDR3 runs from the conserved cysteine through the conserved F or W. D genes are given only for firm matches. Size is stated for part of the rows, as once, few or many counts, or as a class when the clone is expanded.

j_call v_call clone_size d_call cdr3_nt cdr3_aa
TRBJ2-5 TRBV20-1 . . TGCAGCGCTAGGGGTGGGGAGACCCAGTACTTC CSARGGETQYF
TRBJ1-1 TRBV18 once TRBD1 TGTGCCAGCTCACCAGCACAGGGGGTGGCTACTGAAGCTTTCTTT CASSPAQGVATEAFF
TRBJ1-2 TRBV9 . TRBD1 TGTGCCAGCAGCACCCGGGACAGGGGAGACTATGGCTACACCTTC CASSTRDRGDYGYTF
TRBJ1-3 TRBV6-1 . . TGTGCCAGCAGTGAAGGGCTCGGGGTACTACGGGGGGGAAACACCATATATTTT CASSEGLGVLRGGNTIYF
TRBJ1-4 TRBV19 once TRBD1 TGTGCCAGTAGTGACAGGGGGCGACGAGGTGAAAAACTGTTTTTT CASSDRGRRGEKLFF
TRBJ1-2 TRBV28 . . TGTGCCAGCAGTTTGTGGGGGCTCGGCTACACCTTC CASSLWGLGYTF
TRBJ1-2 TRBV29-1 . TRBD1 TGCAGCGTAAGGGGGCAGGCAGGTGGCTACACCTTC CSVRGQAGGYTF
TRBJ2-3 TRBV24-1 . TRBD1 TGTGCCACCAGTAAATTTCCGGGACAGGGGAACACAGATACGCAGTATTTT CATSKFPGQGNTDTQYF
TRBJ1-2 TRBV2 few . TGTGCCAGCAGTGACTTAAGTTATTATGGCTACACCTTC CASSDLSYYGYTF
TRBJ1-1 TRBV9 . . TGTGCCAGCAGCGTAAACCCGGTAGGGAACACTGAAGCTTTCTTT CASSVNPVGNTEAFF
TRBJ1-1 TRBV29-1 once . TGCAGCGTCGCCCCCCAGAGATCGAACACTGAAGCTTTCTTT CSVAPQRSNTEAFF
TRBJ2-1 TRBV7-9 . . TGTGCCAGCAGCGTTGGACAAGGCTACAATGAGCAGTTCTTC CASSVGQGYNEQFF
TRBJ1-1 TRBV12-3/TRBV12-4 . . TGTGCCAGCAGTTTAAACTTGGGGGGGGCTTTCTTT CASSLNLGGAFF
TRBJ1-1 TRBV3-1/TRBV3-2 . . TGTGCCAGCAGCCAAGAGGGGGACTGGGGCACTGAAGCTTTCTTT CASSQEGDWGTEAFF
TRBJ2-4 TRBV10-2 once . TGCGCCAGCAGTGAGTCGTCAGTCGGGGCCAAAAACATTCAGTACTTC CASSESSVGAKNIQYF
TRBJ2-1 TRBV7-2 . TRBD2 TGTGCCAGCAGCTTAAACTCCCCCCGGCTAGCGGGGGTCAATGAGCAGTTCTTC CASSLNSPRLAGVNEQFF
TRBJ2-1 TRBV11-3 . . TGTGCCAGCAGCTTAGATTCGTCAAGGGTCGATGAGCAGTTCTTC CASSLDSSRVDEQFF
TRBJ2-1 TRBV30 . . TGTGCCTGGAGTATCCTAAATGAGCAGTTCTTC CAWSILNEQFF
TRBJ1-1 TRBV18 . . TGTGCCAGCTCAAGCGGACTGAACACTGAAGCTTTCTTT CASSSGLNTEAFF
TRBJ2-3 TRBV30 . TRBD2 TGTGCCTGGAGTGTAGTCGGGGGGAGAACAGATACGCAGTATTTT CAWSVVGGRTDTQYF
TRBJ1-2 TRBV4-1 . . TGCGCCAGCAGCCAAGGTCCGGGGCTTAACTATGGCTACACCTTC CASSQGPGLNYGYTF
TRBJ1-2 TRBV6-2/TRBV6-3 . . TGTGCCAGCAGCCCCTACGATGGGGCCGCCTATGGCTACACCTTC CASSPYDGAAYGYTF
TRBJ1-2 TRBV10-2 once . TGCGCCAGCAAGACGGGTGGCAACTATGGCTACACCTTC CASKTGGNYGYTF
TRBJ1-1 TRBV12-3/TRBV12-4 few . TGTGCCAGCAGTTTGGGGGGGCTTAATACTTTCTTT CASSLGGLNTFF
TRBJ1-2 TRBV29-1 . . TGCAGCGTTTTCGATTATGGCTACACCTTC CSVFDYGYTF
TRBJ2-2 TRBV7-8 . . TGTGCCAGCAGCTTAATCGTACAGGGCGGCGGGGAGCTGTTTTTT CASSLIVQGGGELFF
TRBJ1-5 TRBV6-5 . . TGTGCCAGCAGTTACTCATGGGGGAATCAGCCCCAGCATTTT CASSYSWGNQPQHF
TRBJ1-1 TRBV3-1/TRBV3-2 . TRBD1 TGTGCCAGCAGCCATGCACAGGGGGACACTGAAGCTTTCTTT CASSHAQGDTEAFF
TRBJ2-1 TRBV24-1 . TRBD2 TGTGCCACCAGTGCGTTGGTAGCGGGGGATGAGCAGTTCTTC CATSALVAGDEQFF
TRBJ1-5 TRBV10-2 . . TGCGCCAGCAGTGATGTCCATCAGCCCCAGCATTTT CASSDVHQPQHF
TRBJ1-2 TRBV6-5 . . TGTGCCAGCAGTTACATGGACGGGAGCTATGGCTACACCTTC CASSYMDGSYGYTF
TRBJ1-2 TRBV4-3 . TRBD1 TGCGCCAGCAGCCAAGACTGGGAGGACAGGGTGTTCGTCGGGGGCTACACCTTC CASSQDWEDRVFVGGYTF
TRBJ1-1 TRBV28 . TRBD1 TGTGCCAGCAGTTTTTTTGAGGGGGCCACTGAAGCTTTCTTT CASSFFEGATEAFF
TRBJ1-1 TRBV21-1 few . TGTGCCAGCAGCAAACCGGGTAGGCCGAACACTGAAGCTTTCTTT CASSKPGRPNTEAFF
TRBJ2-5 TRBV3-1/TRBV3-2 . . TGTGCCAGCAGCCAAGGGGGGACCCAGTACTTC CASSQGGTQYF
TRBJ2-1 TRBV10-3 few . TGTGCCATCAGTGGTCCTATGGGGGTCAATGAGCAGTTCTTC CAISGPMGVNEQFF
TRBJ1-4 TRBV7-9 . . TGTGCCAGCAGCTCCCCCCCGGGAAAAACTAATGAAAAACTGTTTTTT CASSSPPGKTNEKLFF
TRBJ1-1 TRBV5-6 . . TGTGCCAGCAGCTTGTTTAACAGAAACACTGAAGCTTTCTTT CASSLFNRNTEAFF
TRBJ1-2 TRBV7-2 . . TGTGCCAGCAGCTTAACGGGGACATCGGTCCACACCTTC CASSLTGTSVHTF
TRBJ2-5 TRBV24-1 . TRBD1 TGTGCCACCAGTGACCCCGGGACAGGGGTAGGGGAGACCCAGTACTTC CATSDPGTGVGETQYF
TRBJ1-5 TRBV10-3 . . TGTGCCATCAGTGAGTCCGGGGACCGTCAGCCCCAGCATTTT CAISESGDRQPQHF
TRBJ2-1 TRBV7-8 . TRBD2 TGTGCCAGCAGGTCGCTAGCGGGGGGATTGGGCAATGAGCAGTTCTTC CASRSLAGGLGNEQFF
TRBJ2-5 TRBV4-3 . TRBD2 TGCGCCAGCAGCCAGGACGGACTAGCGGGGACCCAGTACTTC CASSQDGLAGTQYF
TRBJ1-5 TRBV6-5 once . TGTGCCAGCAGGACATTACAGGAAGGGCAGCCCCAGCATTTT CASRTLQEGQPQHF
TRBJ2-2 TRBV27 . . TGTGCCAGCAGTTTCAGGGACTTCTCCCCCGGGGAGCTGTTTTTT CASSFRDFSPGELFF
TRBJ2-1 TRBV7-2 . . TGTGCCAGCAGCTTAATACAGGGCTACAATGAGCAGTTCTTC CASSLIQGYNEQFF
TRBJ1-1 TRBV28 few . TGTGCCAGCAGTTCTGCTACGAACACTGAAGCTTTCTTT CASSSATNTEAFF
TRBJ1-5 TRBV10-3 . . TGTGCCATCAGTGAGTCCAGCAATCAGCCCCAGCATTTT CAISESSNQPQHF
TRBJ2-3 TRBV7-2 . TRBD2 TGTGCCAGCAGCTTAGTCGGATCGGGGGGGCTCACAGATACGCAGTATTTT CASSLVGSGGLTDTQYF
TRBJ2-2 TRBV5-1 . . TGCGCCAGCAGCTTAGTACTTCTGAACACCGGGGAGCTGTTTTTT CASSLVLLNTGELFF
TRBJ2-1 TRBV6-5 . . TGTGCCAGCAGTACTCTAGGGCCTGGCTACAATGAGCAGTTCTTC CASSTLGPGYNEQFF
TRBJ1-4 TRBV5-1 . TRBD1 TGCGCCAGCAGCATGGGACAGGGACCAACTAATGAAAAACTGTTTTTT CASSMGQGPTNEKLFF
TRBJ2-3 TRBV18 . TRBD2 TGTGCCAGCTCACCCCCGGCGGGGGTGGATACGCAGTATTTT CASSPPAGVDTQYF
TRBJ1-5 TRBV2 . . TGTGCCAGCAGTGAAGGAGGGTCTAGCAATCAGCCCCAGCATTTT CASSEGGSSNQPQHF
TRBJ2-5 TRBV27 . . TGTGCCAGCAGTTTTGGGCCGTTCCAGGCCCAGTACTTC CASSFGPFQAQYF
TRBJ1-1 TRBV6-4 . . TGTGCCAGCAGCCGCCGGCGGAGAAACACTGAAGCTTTCTTT CASSRRRRNTEAFF
TRBJ2-3 TRBV10-1 . . TGCGCCAGCAGTGCGAGCACAGATACGCAGTATTTT CASSASTDTQYF
TRBJ1-2 TRBV7-2 . . TGTGCCAGCAGCTTACGGGTCGTTAACTATGGCTACACCTTC CASSLRVVNYGYTF
TRBJ1-2 TRBV19 . . TGTGCCAGTAGTGGGGCGCGGGAGGCTGGCTACACCTTC CASSGAREAGYTF